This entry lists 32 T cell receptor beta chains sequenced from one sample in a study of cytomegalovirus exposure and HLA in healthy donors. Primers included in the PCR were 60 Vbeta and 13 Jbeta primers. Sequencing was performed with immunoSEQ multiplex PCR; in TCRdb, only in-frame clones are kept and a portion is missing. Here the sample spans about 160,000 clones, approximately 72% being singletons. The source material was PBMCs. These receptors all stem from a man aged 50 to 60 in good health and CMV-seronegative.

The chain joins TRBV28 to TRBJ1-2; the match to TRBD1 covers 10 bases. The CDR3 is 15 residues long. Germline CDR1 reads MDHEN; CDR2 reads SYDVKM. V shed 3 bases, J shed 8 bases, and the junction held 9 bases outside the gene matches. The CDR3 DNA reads TGTGCCAGCAGTTTCGACGGGACAGGGGCGCGGGGCTACACCTTC. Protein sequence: CASSFDGTGARGYTF.

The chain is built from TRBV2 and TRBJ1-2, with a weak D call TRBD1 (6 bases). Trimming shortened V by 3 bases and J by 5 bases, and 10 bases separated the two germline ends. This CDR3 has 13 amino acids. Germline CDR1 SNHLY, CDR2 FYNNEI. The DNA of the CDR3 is TGTGCCAGCAGTGAGTTGGGACAATATGGCTACACCTTC. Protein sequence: CASSELGQYGYTF. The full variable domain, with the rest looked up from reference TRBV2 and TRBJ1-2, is EPEVTQTPSHQVTQMGQEVILRCVPISNHLYFYWYRQILGQKVEFLVSFYNNEISEKSEIFDDQFSVERPDGSNFTLKIRSTKLEDSAMYFCASSELGQYGYTFGSGTRLTVV.

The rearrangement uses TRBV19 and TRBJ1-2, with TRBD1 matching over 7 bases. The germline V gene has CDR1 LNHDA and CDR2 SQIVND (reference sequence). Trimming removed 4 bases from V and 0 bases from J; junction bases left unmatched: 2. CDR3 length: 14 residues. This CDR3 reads CASSTDRANYGYTF. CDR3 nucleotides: TGTGCCAGTAGTACTGACAGGGCTAACTATGGCTACACCTTC.

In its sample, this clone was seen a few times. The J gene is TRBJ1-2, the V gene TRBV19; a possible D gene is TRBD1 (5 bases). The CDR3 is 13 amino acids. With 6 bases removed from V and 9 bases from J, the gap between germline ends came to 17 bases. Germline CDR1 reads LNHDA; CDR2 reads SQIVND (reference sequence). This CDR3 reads CASRGLGQGSYTF. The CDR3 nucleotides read TGTGCCAGTAGGGGGCTTGGGCAGGGAAGCTACACCTTC.

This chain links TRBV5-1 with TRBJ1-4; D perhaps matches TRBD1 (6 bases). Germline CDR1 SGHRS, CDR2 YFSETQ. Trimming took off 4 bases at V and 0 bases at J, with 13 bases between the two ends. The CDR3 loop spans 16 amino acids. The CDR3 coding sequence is TGCGCCAGCAGCCCCGGACAGAGCACAACTAATGAAAAACTGTTTTTT. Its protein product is CASSPGQSTTNEKLFF.

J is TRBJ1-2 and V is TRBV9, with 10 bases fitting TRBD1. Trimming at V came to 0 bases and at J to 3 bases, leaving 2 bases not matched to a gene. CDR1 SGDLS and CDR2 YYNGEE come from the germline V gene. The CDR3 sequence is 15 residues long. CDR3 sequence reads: CASSVDGTGDYGYTF. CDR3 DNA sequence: TGTGCCAGCAGCGTAGATGGGACAGGGGACTATGGCTACACCTTC.

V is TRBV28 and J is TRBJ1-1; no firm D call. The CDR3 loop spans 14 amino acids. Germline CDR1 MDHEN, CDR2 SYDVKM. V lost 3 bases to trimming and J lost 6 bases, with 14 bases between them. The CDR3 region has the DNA TGTGCCAGCAGTTTGTTCAAATCAGGCGCTGAAGCTTTCTTT. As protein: CASSLFKSGAEAFF.

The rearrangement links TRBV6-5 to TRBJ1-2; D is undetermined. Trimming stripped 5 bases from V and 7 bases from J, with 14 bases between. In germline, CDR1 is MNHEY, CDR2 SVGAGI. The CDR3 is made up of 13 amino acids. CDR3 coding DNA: TGTGCCAGCAGTGTCCGGGAGGGCGGTGGCTACACCTTC. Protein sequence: CASSVREGGGYTF.

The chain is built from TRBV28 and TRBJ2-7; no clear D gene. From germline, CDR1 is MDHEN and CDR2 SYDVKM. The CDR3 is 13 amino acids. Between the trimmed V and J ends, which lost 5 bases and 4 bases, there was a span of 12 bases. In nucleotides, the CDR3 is TGTGCCAGCAGTGCCTTCAAGAGGTACGAGCAGTACTTC. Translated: CASSAFKRYEQYF.

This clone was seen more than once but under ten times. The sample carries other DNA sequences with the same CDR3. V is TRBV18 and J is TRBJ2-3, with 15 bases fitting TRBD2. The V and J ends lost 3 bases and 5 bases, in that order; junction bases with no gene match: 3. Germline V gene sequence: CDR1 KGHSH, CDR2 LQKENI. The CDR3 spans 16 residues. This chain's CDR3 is CASSPGLAGGLDTQYF. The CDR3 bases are TGTGCCAGCTCACCCGGACTAGCGGGGGGGCTAGATACGCAGTATTTT.

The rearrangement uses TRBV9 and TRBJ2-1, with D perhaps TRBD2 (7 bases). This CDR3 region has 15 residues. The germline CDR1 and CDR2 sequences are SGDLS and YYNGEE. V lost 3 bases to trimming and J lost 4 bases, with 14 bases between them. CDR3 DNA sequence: TGTGCCAGCAGCGGAACAGGGAGGGGATACAATGAGCAGTTCTTC. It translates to CASSGTGRGYNEQFF.

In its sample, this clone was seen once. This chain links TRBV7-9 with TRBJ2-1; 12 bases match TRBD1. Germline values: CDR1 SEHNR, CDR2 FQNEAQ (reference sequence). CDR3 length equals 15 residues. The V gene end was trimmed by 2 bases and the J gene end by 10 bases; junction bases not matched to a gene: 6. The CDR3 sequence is CASSLMGQGAGEQFF. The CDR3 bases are TGTGCCAGCAGCTTAATGGGACAGGGGGCGGGGGAGCAGTTCTTC. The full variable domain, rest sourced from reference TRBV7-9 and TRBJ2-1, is DTGVSQNPRHKITKRGQNVTFRCDPISEHNRLYWYRQTLGQGPEFLTYFQNEAQLEKSRLLSDRFSAERPKGSFSTLEIQRTEQGDSAMYLCASSLMGQGAGEQFFGPGTRLTVL.

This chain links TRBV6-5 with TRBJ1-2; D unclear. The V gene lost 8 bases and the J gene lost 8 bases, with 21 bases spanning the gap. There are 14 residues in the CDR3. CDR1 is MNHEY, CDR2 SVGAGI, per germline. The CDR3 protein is CASSLQREGGGYTF. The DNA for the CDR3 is TGTGCCAGCTCCTTACAGAGGGAGGGTGGCGGCTACACCTTC.

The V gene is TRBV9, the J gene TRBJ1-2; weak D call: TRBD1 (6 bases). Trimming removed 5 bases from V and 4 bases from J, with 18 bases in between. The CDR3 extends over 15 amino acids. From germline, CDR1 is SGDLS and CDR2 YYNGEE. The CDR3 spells CASSQPLTGAYGYTF. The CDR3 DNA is TGTGCCAGCAGTCAACCCTTGACAGGCGCCTATGGCTACACCTTC.

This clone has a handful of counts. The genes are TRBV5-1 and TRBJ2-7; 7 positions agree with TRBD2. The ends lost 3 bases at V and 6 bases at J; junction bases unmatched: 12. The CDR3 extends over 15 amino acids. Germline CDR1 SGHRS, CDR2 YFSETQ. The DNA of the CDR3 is TGCGCCAGCAGCTCCACAGCGGGGTCGGGGCTCGAGCAGTACTTC. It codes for CASSSTAGSGLEQYF.

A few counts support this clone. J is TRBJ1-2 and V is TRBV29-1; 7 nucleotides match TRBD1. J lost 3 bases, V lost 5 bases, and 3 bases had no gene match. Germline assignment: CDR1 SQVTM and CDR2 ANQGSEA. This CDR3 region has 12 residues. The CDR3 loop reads CSVPTGDYGYTF. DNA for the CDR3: TGCAGCGTTCCTACAGGGGACTATGGCTACACCTTC.

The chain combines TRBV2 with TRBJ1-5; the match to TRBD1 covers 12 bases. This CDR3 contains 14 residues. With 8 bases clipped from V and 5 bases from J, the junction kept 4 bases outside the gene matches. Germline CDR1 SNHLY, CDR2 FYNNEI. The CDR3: CASGGQGAYQPQHF. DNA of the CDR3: TGTGCCAGCGGGGGACAGGGGGCGTATCAGCCCCAGCATTTT.

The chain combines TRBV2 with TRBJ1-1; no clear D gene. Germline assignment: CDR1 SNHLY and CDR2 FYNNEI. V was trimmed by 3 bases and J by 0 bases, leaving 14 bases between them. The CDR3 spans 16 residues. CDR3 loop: CASSERVTSMNTEAFF. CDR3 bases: TGTGCCAGCAGTGAGAGGGTAACTTCCATGAACACTGAAGCTTTCTTT.

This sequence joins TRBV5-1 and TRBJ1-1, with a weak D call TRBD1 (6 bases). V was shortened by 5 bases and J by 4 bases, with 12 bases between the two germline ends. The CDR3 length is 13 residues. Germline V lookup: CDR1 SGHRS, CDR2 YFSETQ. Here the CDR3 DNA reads TGCGCCAGCAGTCGACAGGTTGGCACTGAAGCTTTCTTT. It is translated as CASSRQVGTEAFF.

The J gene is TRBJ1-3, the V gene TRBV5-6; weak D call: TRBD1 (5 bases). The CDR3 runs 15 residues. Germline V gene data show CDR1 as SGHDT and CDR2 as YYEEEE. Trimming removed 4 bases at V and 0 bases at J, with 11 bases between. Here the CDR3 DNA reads TGTGCCAGCAGCCGCAGGGCGACCTCTGGAAACACCATATATTTT. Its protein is CASSRRATSGNTIYF.

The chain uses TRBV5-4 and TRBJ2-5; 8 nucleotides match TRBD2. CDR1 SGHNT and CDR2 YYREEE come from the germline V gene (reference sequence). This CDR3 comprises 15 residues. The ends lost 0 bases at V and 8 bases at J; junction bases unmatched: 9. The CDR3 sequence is CASSLGSPGLETQYF. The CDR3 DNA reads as TGTGCCAGCAGCTTGGGGTCCCCGGGACTAGAAACCCAGTACTTC.

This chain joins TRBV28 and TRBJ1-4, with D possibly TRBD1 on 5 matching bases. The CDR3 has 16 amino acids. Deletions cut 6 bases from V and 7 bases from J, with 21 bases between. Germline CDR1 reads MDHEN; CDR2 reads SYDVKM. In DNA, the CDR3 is TGTGCCAGCAGGTCCCCAATCGGAGTCGGGGGTGAAAAACTGTTTTTT. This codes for CASRSPIGVGGEKLFF.

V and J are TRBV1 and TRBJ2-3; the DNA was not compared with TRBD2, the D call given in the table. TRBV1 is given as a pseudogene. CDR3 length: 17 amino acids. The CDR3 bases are TGCACCAGCAGCCATCCCCCTTTAGCGGGGGGGGGAGATACGCAGTATTTT. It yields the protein CTSSHPPLAGGGDTQYF.

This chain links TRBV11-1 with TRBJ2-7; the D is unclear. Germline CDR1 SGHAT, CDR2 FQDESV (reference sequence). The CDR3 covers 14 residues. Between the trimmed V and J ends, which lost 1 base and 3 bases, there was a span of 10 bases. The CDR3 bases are TGTGCCAGCAGCTTAGGAGGCCAGAGCTACGAGCAGTACTTC. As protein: CASSLGGQSYEQYF.

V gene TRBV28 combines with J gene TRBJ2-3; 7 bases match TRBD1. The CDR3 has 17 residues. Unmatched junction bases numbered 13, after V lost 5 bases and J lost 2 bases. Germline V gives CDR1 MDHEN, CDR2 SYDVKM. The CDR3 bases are TGTGCCAGCAGTCAACCTATTACAGGGGTTGTCACAGATACGCAGTATTTT. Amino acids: CASSQPITGVVTDTQYF.

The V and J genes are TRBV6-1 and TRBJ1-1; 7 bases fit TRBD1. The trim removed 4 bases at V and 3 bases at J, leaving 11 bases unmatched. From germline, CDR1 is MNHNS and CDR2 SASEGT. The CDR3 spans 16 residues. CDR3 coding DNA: TGTGCCAGCAGTGCTATTGGTCAGGGGGGCCACACTGAAGCTTTCTTT. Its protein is CASSAIGQGGHTEAFF.

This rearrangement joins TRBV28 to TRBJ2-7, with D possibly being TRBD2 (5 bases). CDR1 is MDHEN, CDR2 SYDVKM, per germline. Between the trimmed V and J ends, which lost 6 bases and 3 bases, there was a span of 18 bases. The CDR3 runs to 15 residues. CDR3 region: CASSQSDSIGYEQYF. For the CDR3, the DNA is TGTGCCAGCAGCCAATCGGACTCAATCGGCTACGAGCAGTACTTC.

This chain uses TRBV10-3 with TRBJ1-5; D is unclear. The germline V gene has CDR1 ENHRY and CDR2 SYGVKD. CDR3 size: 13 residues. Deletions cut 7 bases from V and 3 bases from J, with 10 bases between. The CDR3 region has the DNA TGTGCCATCACGGAGGGATTCAATCAGCCCCAGCATTTT. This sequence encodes CAITEGFNQPQHF.

The CDR3 region is CASSEGLARFETQYF. The CDR3 DNA reads as TGCGCCAGCAGCGAGGGACTAGCGAGGTTTGAGACCCAGTACTTC. The V gene is TRBV5-1, the J gene TRBJ2-5, with 10 bases matching TRBD2. Germline V gene sequence: CDR1 SGHRS, CDR2 YFSETQ. The CDR3 totals 15 residues. The junction had 8 bases not matched to a gene; V was cut back by 4 bases and J by 5 bases.

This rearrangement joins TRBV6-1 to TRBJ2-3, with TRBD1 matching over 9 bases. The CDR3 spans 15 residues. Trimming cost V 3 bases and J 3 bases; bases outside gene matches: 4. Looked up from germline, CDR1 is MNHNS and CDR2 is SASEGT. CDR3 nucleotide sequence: TGTGCCAGCAGTGAGCCCGGGACAGGGACAGATACGCAGTATTTT. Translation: CASSEPGTGTDTQYF.

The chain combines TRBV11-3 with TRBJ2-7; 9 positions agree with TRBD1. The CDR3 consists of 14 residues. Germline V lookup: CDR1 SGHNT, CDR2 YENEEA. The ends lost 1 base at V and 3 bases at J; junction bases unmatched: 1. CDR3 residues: CASSLAGQGYEQYF. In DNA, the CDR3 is TGTGCCAGCAGCTTAGCGGGACAGGGCTACGAGCAGTACTTC.

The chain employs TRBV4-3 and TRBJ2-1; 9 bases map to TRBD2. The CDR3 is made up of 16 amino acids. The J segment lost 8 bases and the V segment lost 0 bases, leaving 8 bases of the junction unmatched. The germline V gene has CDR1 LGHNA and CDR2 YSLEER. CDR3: CASSQEARGGAYEQFF. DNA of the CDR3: TGCGCCAGCAGCCAAGAGGCGCGCGGGGGGGCATATGAGCAGTTCTTC.